This T cell receptor (beta chain) was recorded in a study of a mutant IDH1 vaccine in newly diagnosed glioma. Study-wide context: The earlier regimen, radiotherapy, temozolomide, or both, was most often both.

Points on this clone: Its antigen is not identified.

Time point denoted: week 35, safety follow-up. The investigators gave 300 ug of mutant IDH1 20-mer peptide in each vaccine dose, together with topical imiquimod. Trimming took off 8 bases at V and 2 bases at J, with 12 bases between the two ends. Germline values: CDR1 MNHNY, CDR2 SVGAGI (reference sequence). There are 14 residues in the CDR3. The method was immunoSEQ multiplex PCR; TCRdb's version includes in-frame clones alone and lacks a portion of them. Found here are about 65,000 clones, roughly 80% of them singletons; the top ten hold around 5%. The receptor was derived from a man in his forties with glioma. This rearrangement joins TRBV6-6 to TRBJ2-2, with a possible D match to TRBD2 (6 bases). Sequencing was performed on PBMCs, taken from a glioma patient whose treatment included an IDH1 peptide vaccine. CDR3 protein: CASRGAGNTGELFF. The DNA of the CDR3 is TGTGCCAGCCGAGGGGCGGGAAACACCGGGGAGCTGTTTTTT.